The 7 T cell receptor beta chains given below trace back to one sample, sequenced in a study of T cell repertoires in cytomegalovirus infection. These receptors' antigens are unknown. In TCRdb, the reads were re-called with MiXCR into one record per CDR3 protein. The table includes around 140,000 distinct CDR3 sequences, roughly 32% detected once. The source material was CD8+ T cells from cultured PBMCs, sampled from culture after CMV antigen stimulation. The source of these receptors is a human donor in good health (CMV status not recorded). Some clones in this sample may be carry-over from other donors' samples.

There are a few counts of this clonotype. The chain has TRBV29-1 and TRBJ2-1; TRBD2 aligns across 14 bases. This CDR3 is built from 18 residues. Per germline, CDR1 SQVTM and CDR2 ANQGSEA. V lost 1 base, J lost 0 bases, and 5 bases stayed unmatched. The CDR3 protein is CSVEGGLAGALSYNEQFF. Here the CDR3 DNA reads TGCAGCGTTGAAGGGGGACTAGCGGGGGCCCTCTCCTACAATGAGCAGTTCTTC.

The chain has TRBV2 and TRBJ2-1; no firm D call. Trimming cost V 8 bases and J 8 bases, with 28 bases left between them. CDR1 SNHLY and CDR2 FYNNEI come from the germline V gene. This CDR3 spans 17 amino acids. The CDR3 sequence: CASSGSRDTFEYDEQFF. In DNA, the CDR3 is TGTGCCAGCTCAGGTTCCCGTGATACGTTCGAATATGATGAGCAGTTCTTC.

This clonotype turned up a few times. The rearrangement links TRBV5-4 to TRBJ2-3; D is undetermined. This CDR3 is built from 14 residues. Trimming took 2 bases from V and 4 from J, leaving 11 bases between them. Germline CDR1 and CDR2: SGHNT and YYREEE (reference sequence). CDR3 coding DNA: TGTGCCAGCAGCTTAGTTGGCAGGCCAGATACGCAGTATTTT. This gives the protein CASSLVGRPDTQYF.

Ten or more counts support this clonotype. The CDR3, as DNA: TGTGCCAGCAGCTTTAGTGAAACAGGGGGCGAAGGAGCTTTCTTT. Translated: CASSFSETGGEGAFF. V is TRBV11-2 and J is TRBJ1-1; TRBD1 matches at 9 bases. The CDR3 runs 15 residues. Germline V CDR1 and CDR2: SGHAT, FQNNGV. V gave up 3 bases and J gave up 10 bases; unmatched junction bases: 12.

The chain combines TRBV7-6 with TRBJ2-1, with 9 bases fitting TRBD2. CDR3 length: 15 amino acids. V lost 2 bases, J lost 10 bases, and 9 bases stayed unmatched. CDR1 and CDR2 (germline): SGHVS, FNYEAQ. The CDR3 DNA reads TGTGCCAGCAGCTTACGGGCTAGCGGGGCCATGGAGCAGTTCTTC. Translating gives CASSLRASGAMEQFF.

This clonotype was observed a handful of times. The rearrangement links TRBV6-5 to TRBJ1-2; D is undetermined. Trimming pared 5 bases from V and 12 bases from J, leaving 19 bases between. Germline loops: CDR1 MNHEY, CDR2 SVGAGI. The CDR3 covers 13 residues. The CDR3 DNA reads TGTGCCAGCAGTCCTATTTCGCCCGTTCCGGACACCTTC. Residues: CASSPISPVPDTF.

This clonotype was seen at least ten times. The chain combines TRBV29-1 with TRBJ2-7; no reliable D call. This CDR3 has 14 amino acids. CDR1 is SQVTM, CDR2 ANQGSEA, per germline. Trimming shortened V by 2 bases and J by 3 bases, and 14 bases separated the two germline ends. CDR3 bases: TGCAGCGTTGAACTCTCTGGGGTGAACTACGAGCAGTACTTC. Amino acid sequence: CSVELSGVNYEQYF.